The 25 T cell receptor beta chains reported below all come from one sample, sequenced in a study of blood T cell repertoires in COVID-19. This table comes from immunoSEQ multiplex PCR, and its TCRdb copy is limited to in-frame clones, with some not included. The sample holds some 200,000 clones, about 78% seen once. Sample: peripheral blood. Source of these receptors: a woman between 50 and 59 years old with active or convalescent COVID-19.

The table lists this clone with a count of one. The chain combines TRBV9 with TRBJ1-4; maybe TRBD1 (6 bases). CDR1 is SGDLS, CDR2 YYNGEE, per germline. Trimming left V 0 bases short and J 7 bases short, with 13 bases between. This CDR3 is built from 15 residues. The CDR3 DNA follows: TGTGCCAGCAGCGTAGGGAGGGGGGGCAGTGAAAAACTGTTTTTT. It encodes CASSVGRGGSEKLFF.

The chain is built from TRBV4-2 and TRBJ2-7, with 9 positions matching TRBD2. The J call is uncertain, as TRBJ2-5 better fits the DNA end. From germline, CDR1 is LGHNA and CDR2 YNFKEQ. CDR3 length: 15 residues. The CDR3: CASSPAGAGGTTQYF. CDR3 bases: TGTGCCAGCAGCCCCGCTGGGGCGGGAGGGACGACCCAGTACTTC.

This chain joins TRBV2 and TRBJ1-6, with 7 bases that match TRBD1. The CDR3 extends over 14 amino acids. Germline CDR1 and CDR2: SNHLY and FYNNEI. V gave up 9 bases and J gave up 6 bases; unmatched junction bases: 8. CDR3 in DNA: TGTGCCAGTTTGGGACAGTCAGCTAATTCACCCCTCCACTTT. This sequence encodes CASLGQSANSPLHF.

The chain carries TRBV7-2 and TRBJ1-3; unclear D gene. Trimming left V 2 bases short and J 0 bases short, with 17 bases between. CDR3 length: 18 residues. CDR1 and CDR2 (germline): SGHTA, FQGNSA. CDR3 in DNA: TGTGCCAGCAGCTTATATTGGGAGTTGAGCTCCTCTGGAAACACCATATATTTT. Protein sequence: CASSLYWELSSSGNTIYF.

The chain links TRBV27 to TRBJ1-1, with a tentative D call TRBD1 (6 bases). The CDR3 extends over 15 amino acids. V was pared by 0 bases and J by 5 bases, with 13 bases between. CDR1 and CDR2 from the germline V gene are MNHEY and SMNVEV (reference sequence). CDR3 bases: TGTGCCAGCAGTTTATCGCGAGGGGGAAGGACTGAAGCTTTCTTT. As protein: CASSLSRGGRTEAFF.

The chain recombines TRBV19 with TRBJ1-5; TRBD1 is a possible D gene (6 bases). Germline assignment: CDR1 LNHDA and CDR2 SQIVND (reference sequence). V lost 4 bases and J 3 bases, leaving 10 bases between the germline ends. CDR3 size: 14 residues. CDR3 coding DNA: TGTGCCAGTAGTAAAGGACAGAACAATCAGCCCCAGCATTTT. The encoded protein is CASSKGQNNQPQHF.

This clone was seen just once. The CDR3 sequence is CASSRQGAANTEAFF. The DNA for the CDR3 is TGTGCCAGCAGTAGACAGGGGGCAGCGAACACTGAAGCTTTCTTT. The gene calls are TRBV28 and TRBJ1-1; 10 positions agree with TRBD1. The germline CDR1 and CDR2 sequences are MDHEN and SYDVKM. V dropped 5 bases and J dropped 1; count of bases not matched to a gene: 4. The CDR3 sequence is 15 residues long.

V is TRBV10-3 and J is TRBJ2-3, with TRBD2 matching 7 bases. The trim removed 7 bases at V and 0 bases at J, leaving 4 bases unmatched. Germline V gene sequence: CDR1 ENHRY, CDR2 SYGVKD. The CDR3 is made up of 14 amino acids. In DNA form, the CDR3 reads TGTGCCATCACGGTCGGGGGGAGCACAGATACGCAGTATTTT. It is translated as CAITVGGSTDTQYF.

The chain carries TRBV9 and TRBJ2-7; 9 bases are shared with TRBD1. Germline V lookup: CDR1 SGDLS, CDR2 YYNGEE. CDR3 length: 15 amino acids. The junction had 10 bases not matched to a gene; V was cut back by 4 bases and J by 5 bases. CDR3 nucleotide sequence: TGTGCCAGCAGCCTAAAAGGGGACAGGGAAAACGAGCAGTACTTC. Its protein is CASSLKGDRENEQYF.

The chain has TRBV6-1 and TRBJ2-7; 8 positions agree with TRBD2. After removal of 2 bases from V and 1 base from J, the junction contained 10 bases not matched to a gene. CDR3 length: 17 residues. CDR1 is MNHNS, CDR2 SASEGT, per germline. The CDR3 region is CASSEYGSGGESYEQYF. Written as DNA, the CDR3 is TGTGCCAGCAGTGAATACGGCAGCGGGGGCGAATCCTACGAGCAGTACTTC.

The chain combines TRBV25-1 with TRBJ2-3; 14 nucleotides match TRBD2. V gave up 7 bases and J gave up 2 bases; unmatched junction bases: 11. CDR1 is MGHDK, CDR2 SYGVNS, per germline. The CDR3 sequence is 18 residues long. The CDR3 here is CASKSHGLAGGNTDTQYF. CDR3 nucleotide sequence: TGTGCCAGCAAAAGTCACGGACTAGCGGGGGGTAACACAGATACGCAGTATTTT.

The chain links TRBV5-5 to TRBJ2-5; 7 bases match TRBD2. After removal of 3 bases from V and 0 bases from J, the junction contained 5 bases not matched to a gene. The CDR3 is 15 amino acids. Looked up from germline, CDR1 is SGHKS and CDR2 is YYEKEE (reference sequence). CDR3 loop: CASSSPLADQETQYF. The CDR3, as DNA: TGTGCCAGCAGCTCTCCTCTAGCGGACCAAGAGACCCAGTACTTC.

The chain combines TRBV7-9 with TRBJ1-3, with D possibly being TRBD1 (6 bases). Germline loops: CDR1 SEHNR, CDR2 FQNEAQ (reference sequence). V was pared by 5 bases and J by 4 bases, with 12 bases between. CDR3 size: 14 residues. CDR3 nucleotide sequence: TGTGCCAGCAGCCCGAGGACAGACGGAAACACCATATATTTT. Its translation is CASSPRTDGNTIYF.

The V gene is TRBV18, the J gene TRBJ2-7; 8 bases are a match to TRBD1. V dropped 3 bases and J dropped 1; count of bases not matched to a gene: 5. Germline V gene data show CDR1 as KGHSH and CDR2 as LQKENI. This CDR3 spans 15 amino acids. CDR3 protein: CASSPGTGPSYEQYF. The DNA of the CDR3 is TGTGCCAGCTCACCTGGGACAGGCCCATCCTACGAGCAGTACTTC.

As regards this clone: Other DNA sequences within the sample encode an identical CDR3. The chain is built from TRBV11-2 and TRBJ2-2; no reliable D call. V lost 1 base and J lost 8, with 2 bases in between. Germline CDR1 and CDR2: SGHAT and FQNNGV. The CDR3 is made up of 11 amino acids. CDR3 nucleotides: TGTGCCAGCAGCTTAGCGGGGGAGCTGTTTTTT. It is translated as CASSLAGELFF.

The CDR3, as DNA: TGCAGCGTTGAGATACAGGGGAACACTGAAGCTTTCTTT. Protein sequence: CSVEIQGNTEAFF. The chain employs TRBV29-1 and TRBJ1-1, with D perhaps matching TRBD1 (6 bases). V lost 3 bases to trimming and J lost 1 base, with 9 bases between them. Germline V gene sequence: CDR1 SQVTM, CDR2 ANQGSEA. This CDR3 has 13 amino acids. Filled out from reference TRBV29-1 and TRBJ1-1, the complete variable domain reads SAVISQKPSRDICQRGTSLTIQCQVDSQVTMMFWYRQQPGQSLTLIATANQGSEATYESGFVIDKFPISRPNLTFSTLTVSNMSPEDSSIYLCSVEIQGNTEAFFGQGTRLTVV.

The CDR3: CASSDRLEQNTQYF. The CDR3 nucleotides read TGTGCCAGCAGTGATCGACTAGAACAAAATACGCAGTATTTT. This chain links TRBV6-1 with TRBJ2-3; possibly TRBD2 for D (6 bases). V was trimmed by 3 bases and J by 7 bases, leaving 14 bases between them. Per the germline V gene, CDR1 is MNHNS and CDR2 is SASEGT. This CDR3 comprises 14 residues.

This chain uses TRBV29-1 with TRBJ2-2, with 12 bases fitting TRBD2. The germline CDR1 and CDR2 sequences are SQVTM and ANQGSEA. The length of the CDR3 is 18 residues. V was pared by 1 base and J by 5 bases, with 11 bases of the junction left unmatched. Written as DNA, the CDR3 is TGCAGCGTTGAAGGCACGGCTAGCGGGAGGGCCGAGACCGGGGAGCTGTTTTTT. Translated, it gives CSVEGTASGRAETGELFF.

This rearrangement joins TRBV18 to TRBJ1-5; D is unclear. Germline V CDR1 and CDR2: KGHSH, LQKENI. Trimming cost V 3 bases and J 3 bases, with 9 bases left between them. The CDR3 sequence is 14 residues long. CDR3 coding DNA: TGTGCCAGCTCACCTGGAGGGAACAATCAGCCCCAGCATTTT. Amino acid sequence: CASSPGGNNQPQHF.

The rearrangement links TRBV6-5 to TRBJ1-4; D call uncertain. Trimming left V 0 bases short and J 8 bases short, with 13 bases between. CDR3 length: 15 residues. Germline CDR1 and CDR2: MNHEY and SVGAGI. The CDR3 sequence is CASSYSASLAEKLFF. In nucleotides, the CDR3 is TGTGCCAGCAGTTACTCGGCATCTTTGGCCGAAAAACTGTTTTTT.

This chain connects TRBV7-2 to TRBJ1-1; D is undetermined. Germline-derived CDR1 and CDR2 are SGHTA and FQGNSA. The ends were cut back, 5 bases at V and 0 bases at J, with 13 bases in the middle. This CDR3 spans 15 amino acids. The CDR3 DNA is TGTGCCAGCAGCACCCGGGAGGTAGTGAACACTGAAGCTTTCTTT. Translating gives CASSTREVVNTEAFF. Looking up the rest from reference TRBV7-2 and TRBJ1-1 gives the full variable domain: GAGVSQSPSNKVTEKGKDVELRCDPISGHTALYWYRQSLGQGLEFLIYFQGNSAPDKSGLPSDRFSAERTGGSVSTLTIQRTQQEDSAVYLCASSTREVVNTEAFFGQGTRLTVV.

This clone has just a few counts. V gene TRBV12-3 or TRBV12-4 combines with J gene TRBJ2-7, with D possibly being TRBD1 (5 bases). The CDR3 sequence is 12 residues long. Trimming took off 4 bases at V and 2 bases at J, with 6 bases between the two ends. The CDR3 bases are TGTGCCAGCAGTTGGGGCACCTACGAGCAGTACTTC. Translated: CASSWGTYEQYF.

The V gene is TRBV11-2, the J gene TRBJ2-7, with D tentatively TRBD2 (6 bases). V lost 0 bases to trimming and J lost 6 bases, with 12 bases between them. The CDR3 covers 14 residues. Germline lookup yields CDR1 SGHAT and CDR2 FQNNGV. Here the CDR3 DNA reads TGTGCCAGCAGCTTAGAATCGGCTAGCGCCGAGCAGTACTTC. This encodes CASSLESASAEQYF.

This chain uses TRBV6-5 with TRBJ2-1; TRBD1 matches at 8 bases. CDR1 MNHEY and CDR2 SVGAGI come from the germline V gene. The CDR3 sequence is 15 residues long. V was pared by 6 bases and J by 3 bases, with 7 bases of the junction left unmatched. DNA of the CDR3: TGTGCCAGCAGCTCCGACAGGGGCCACTACAATGAGCAGTTCTTC. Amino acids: CASSSDRGHYNEQFF.

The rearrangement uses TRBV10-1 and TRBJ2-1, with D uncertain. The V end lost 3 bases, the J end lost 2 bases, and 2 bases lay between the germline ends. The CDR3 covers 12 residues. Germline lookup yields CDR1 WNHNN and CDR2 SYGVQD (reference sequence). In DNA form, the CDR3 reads TGCGCCAGCAGTGATACCTACAATGAGCAGTTCTTC. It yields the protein CASSDTYNEQFF.